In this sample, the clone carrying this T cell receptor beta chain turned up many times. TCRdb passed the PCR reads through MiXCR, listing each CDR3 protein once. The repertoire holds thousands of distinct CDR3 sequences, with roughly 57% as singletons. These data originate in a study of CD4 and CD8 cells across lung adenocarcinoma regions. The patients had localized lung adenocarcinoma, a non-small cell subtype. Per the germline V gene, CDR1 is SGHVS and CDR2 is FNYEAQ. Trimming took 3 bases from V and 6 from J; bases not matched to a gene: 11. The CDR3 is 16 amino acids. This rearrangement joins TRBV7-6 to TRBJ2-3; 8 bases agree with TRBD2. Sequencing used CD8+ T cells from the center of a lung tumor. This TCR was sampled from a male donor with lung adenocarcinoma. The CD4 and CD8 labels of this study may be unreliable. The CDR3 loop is CASSFDEREPADTQYF. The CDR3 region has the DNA TGTGCCAGCAGCTTCGACGAGCGGGAGCCGGCCGATACGCAGTATTTT. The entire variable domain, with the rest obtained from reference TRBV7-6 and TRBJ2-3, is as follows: GAGVSQSPRYKVTKRGQDVALRCDPISGHVSLYWYRQALGQGPEFLTYFNYEAQQDKSGLPNDRFSAERPEGSISTLTIQRTEQRDSAMYRCASSFDEREPADTQYFGPGTRLTVL.